This T cell receptor beta chain was found in a study of regulatory T cells in long-lasting Graves disease. The CDR3 is 12 amino acids. V was shortened by 7 bases and J by 10 bases, with 14 bases between the two germline ends. Library construction for TCR beta used iRepertoire HTBI primers and Arm-PCR of CDR3 regions. MiXCR was run by TCRdb on the multiplex PCR reads, yielding one entry per CDR3 protein. The table shows 350,000 to 550,000 distinct CDR3 sequences, with about 16% occurring only once. The time point: newly diagnosed GD, antithyroid drugs for less than 3 months. Isolated PBMC RNA provided the starting material for the TCR library. American Thyroid Association guidelines defined how Graves' disease was diagnosed. This clonotype has more than one count but fewer than ten. This sample also appeared in a second study, on T cells in Graves' hyperthyroidism and ophthalmopathy. That source notes: No progression to ophthalmopathy during 18 months of follow-up defined stable disease. An initial round of RT-PCR targeting the TCR CDR3 relied on the HTBI primer set. Researchers found most expanded thyroid clonotypes above 0.001 in blood as well.

The chain uses TRBV12-3 or TRBV12-4 and TRBJ2-1, with D perhaps TRBD2 (6 bases). This clonotype originated in a woman aged 18-30 years with Graves disease. The sample in question was peripheral blood mononuclear cells (PBMCs), obtained at new diagnosis, from a patient treated with antithyroid drugs. CDR3 residues: CASTMTSFEQFF. The DNA of the CDR3 is TGTGCCAGCACCATGACTAGTTTCGAGCAGTTCTTC.